Listed below are T cell receptor beta chains from one sample, sequenced in a study of CD8 T cells in Susac syndrome. TCRdb re-analysed the immunoSEQ multiplex PCR reads in MiXCR, keeping a single row per CDR3 protein. The sample has over 140,000 distinct CDR3 sequences; approximately 95% are singletons. The sequencing input was CD4+ T cells from PBMCs. The receptors shown here come from a human donor with Susac syndrome. Both conserved end residues are part of each CDR3. D genes are given only for firm matches. Only part of the rows carry a size: once, few, many, or a class if the clone is expanded.

d_gene	abundance	v_gene	j_gene	CDR3aa	CDR3nt
.	.	TRBV9	TRBJ2-3	CASSLSGGGTDTQYF	TGTGCCAGCAGCCTTTCCGGGGGCGGCACAGATACGCAGTATTTT
.	.	TRBV3-1	TRBJ1-1	CASSSRTHSEAFF	TGTGCCAGCAGTTCCAGGACCCACAGTGAAGCTTTCTTT
TRBD1	.	TRBV20-1	TRBJ1-5	CSARQGDNQPQHF	TGCAGTGCCAGACAGGGGGACAATCAGCCCCAGCATTTT
TRBD1	few	TRBV18	TRBJ1-5	CASSRDRGYSPQHF	TGTGCCAGCTCACGGGACAGGGGGTATTCGCCCCAGCATTTT
.	.	TRBV30	TRBJ2-2	CARSGAGELFF	TGTGCCCGGTCCGGGGCCGGGGAGCTGTTTTTT
.	.	TRBV30	TRBJ1-5	CAWERGRHQPQHF	TGTGCCTGGGAGAGGGGACGTCATCAGCCCCAGCATTTT
.	.	TRBV5-1	TRBJ2-5	CASSGTGQETQYF	TGCGCCAGCAGCGGTACAGGCCAAGAGACCCAGTACTTC
.	.	TRBV5-1	TRBJ2-5	CASTEDQETQYF	TGCGCCTCCACGGAGGACCAAGAGACCCAGTACTTC
.	.	TRBV2	TRBJ2-3	CASSEETNTQYF	TGTGCCAGCAGTGAAGAAACGAATACGCAGTATTTT
TRBD1	.	TRBV4-1	TRBJ1-2	CASSQPNRRDRAYGYTF	TGCGCCAGCAGCCAACCCAACCGAAGGGACAGGGCATATGGCTACACCTTC
.	.	TRBV7-8	TRBJ1-1	CASSLSDPGTLTEAFF	TGTGCCAGCAGCTTATCGGATCCAGGGACACTCACTGAAGCTTTCTTT
TRBD2	.	TRBV15	TRBJ2-1	CATLARREVSYNEQFF	TGTGCCACCCTGGCCCGCCGGGAGGTTTCCTACAATGAGCAGTTCTTC
.	.	TRBV5-1	TRBJ1-4	CASSLERDPNEKLFF	TGCGCCAGCAGCTTGGAACGGGACCCTAATGAAAAACTGTTTTTT
TRBD2	.	TRBV30	TRBJ2-3	CAWSKGGSSDTQYF	TGTGCCTGGAGTAAGGGAGGGTCATCAGATACGCAGTATTTT
.	.	TRBV5-1	TRBJ1-6	CASSYAGSQFGNSPLHF	TGCGCCAGCAGCTACGCCGGGTCCCAGTTTGGCAATTCACCCCTCCACTTT
TRBD1	once	TRBV20-1	TRBJ1-2	CSARGQGADGYTF	TGCAGTGCTAGAGGACAGGGGGCGGATGGCTACACCTTC
.	.	TRBV12-3/TRBV12-4	TRBJ1-2	CASRPLQATGYTF	TGTGCCAGCAGACCCTTACAGGCCACCGGCTACACCTTC
.	.	TRBV4-1	TRBJ2-3	CASSQSHPPGDTQYF	TGCGCCAGCAGCCAATCTCACCCCCCAGGGGATACGCAGTATTTT
.	.	TRBV30	TRBJ2-7	CAWTKDSVSSYEQYF	TGTGCCTGGACCAAGGACAGCGTTTCCTCCTACGAGCAGTACTTC
TRBD2	once	TRBV9	TRBJ2-1	CASSQGLETYNEQFF	TGTGCCAGCAGCCAAGGACTAGAAACGTACAATGAGCAGTTCTTC
.	.	TRBV29-1	TRBJ1-1	CSVEEQVITEAFF	TGCAGCGTTGAAGAACAAGTGATCACTGAAGCTTTCTTT
.	once	TRBV29-1	TRBJ2-7	CSATTGPPSRSEQYF	TGCAGCGCAACGACCGGGCCCCCATCGCGAAGTGAGCAGTACTTC
.	.	TRBV12-3/TRBV12-4	TRBJ1-1	CASSRANTEAFF	TGTGCCAGCTCACGAGCCAACACTGAAGCTTTCTTT
.	.	TRBV29-1	TRBJ2-7	CSSKRRKDEQYF	TGCAGCTCCAAACGACGTAAGGACGAGCAGTACTTC
.	once	TRBV20-1	TRBJ1-1	CSARDRGSSTEAFF	TGCAGTGCTAGAGACAGGGGAAGTTCCACTGAAGCTTTCTTT
TRBD1	.	TRBV29-1	TRBJ2-5	CSAFLLRDRGETQYF	TGCAGCGCCTTCCTTTTGAGAGACAGGGGAGAGACCCAGTACTTC
.	.	TRBV3-1	TRBJ2-5	CASSLRLLEGETQYF	TGTGCCAGCAGCCTGAGACTCCTGGAGGGAGAGACCCAGTACTTC
.	.	TRBV2	TRBJ1-2	CASSEWSERHGYTF	TGTGCCAGCAGTGAGTGGTCGGAGAGACATGGCTACACCTTC
.	.	TRBV29-1	TRBJ2-3	CSVDGTDTQYF	TGCAGCGTGGACGGCACAGATACGCAGTATTTT